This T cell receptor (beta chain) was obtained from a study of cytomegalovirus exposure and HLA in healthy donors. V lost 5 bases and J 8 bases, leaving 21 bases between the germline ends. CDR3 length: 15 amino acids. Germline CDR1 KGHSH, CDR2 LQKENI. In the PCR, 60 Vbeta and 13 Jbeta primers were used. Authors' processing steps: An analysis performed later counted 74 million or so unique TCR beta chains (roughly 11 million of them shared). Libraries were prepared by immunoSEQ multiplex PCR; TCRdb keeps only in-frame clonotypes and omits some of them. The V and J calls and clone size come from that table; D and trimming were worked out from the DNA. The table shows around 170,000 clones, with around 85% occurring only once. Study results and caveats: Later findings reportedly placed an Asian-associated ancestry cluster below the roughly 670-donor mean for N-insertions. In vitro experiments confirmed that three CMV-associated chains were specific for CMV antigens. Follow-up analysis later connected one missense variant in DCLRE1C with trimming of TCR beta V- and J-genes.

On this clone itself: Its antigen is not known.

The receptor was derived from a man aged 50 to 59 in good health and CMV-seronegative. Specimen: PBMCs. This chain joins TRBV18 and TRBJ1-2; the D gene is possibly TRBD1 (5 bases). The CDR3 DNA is TGTGCCAGCTCATTTAACGTCGGGGGTTCCCCAGGCTACACCTTC. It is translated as CASSFNVGGSPGYTF.